This T cell receptor (beta chain) was observed in a study of T cells in Graves' hyperthyroidism and ophthalmopathy. Study results and limitations: In blood, most of the thyroid clonotypes expanded above 0.001 were also present.

Trimming cost V 3 bases and J 6 bases, with 11 bases left between them. Germline loops: CDR1 KGHSH, CDR2 LQKENI. This CDR3 is 13 amino acids long. TCR beta CDR3 regions were amplified from RNA transcripts. HTBI primers were used for first-round RT-PCR of the TCR CDR3. One entry per CDR3 protein results from TCRdb running MiXCR on the multiplex PCR reads. The top ten hold 49% of the sample, which has 300,000 to 350,000 distinct CDR3 sequences, 18% seen once. This clonotype was seen ten or more times. Its target is not known. For Graves' hyperthyroidism to be stable, ophthalmopathy could not progress within 18 months. Clinicians diagnosed patients from clinical symptoms, serum thyroxine and TRAb, thyroid ultrasound and orbital computed tomography.

The rearrangement joins TRBV18 to TRBJ1-1; D ambiguous. The TCR sequence derives from a woman between 50 and 59 years old with Graves' hyperthyroidism. What was sequenced was blood. The CDR3 region is CASSPGSAAEAFF. In DNA form, the CDR3 reads TGTGCCAGCTCACCGGGCAGTGCGGCTGAAGCTTTCTTT.